Presented here are 24 T cell receptor beta chains from one specimen sequenced in a study of blood T cell repertoires in COVID-19. This table comes from immunoSEQ multiplex PCR, and its TCRdb copy is limited to in-frame clones, with some not included. The repertoire has approximately 150,000 clones, approximately 90% of them found once; the top ten carry around 1.5%. Sequencing input: peripheral blood. The receptors come from a human donor in a cohort sampled during active COVID-19.

This chain links TRBV11-1 with TRBJ2-7; the D gene is possibly TRBD2 (6 bases). Germline values: CDR1 SGHAT, CDR2 FQDESV (reference sequence). There are 12 residues in the CDR3. Between the trimmed V and J ends, which lost 8 bases and 3 bases, there was a span of 11 bases. The CDR3 spells CASAGNLYEQYF. CDR3 sequence (DNA): TGTGCCAGCGCGGGGAACCTCTACGAGCAGTACTTC.

This clone appeared a few times. The CDR3 DNA sequence: TGTGCCAGCAGCTTCGGAGCGGGAGAGGTAGAGACCCAGTACTTC. It codes for CASSFGAGEVETQYF. V is TRBV7-9 and J is TRBJ2-5, with 8 bases fitting TRBD2. Germline trimming cut 3 bases from V and 4 bases from J; bases unmatched to any gene: 7. The CDR3 covers 15 residues. The germline V gene has CDR1 SEHNR and CDR2 FQNEAQ (reference sequence).

The rearrangement uses TRBV7-2 and TRBJ1-2; TRBD1 aligns across 8 bases. The CDR3 has 15 amino acids. Looked up from germline, CDR1 is SGHTA and CDR2 is FQGNSA. J was trimmed by 5 bases and V by 5 bases; bases with no gene match: 10. The CDR3 loop reads CASSKDPQGAYGYTF. The CDR3 DNA is TGTGCCAGCAGCAAAGACCCCCAGGGGGCTTATGGCTACACCTTC. The full variable domain, its missing parts supplied by reference TRBV7-2 and TRBJ1-2, is GAGVSQSPSNKVTEKGKDVELRCDPISGHTALYWYRQSLGQGLEFLIYFQGNSAPDKSGLPSDRFSAERTGGSVSTLTIQRTQQEDSAVYLCASSKDPQGAYGYTFGSGTRLTVV.

The V gene is TRBV2, the J gene TRBJ1-5; 7 nucleotides align to TRBD1. Losses at the gene ends were 7 bases for V and 4 bases for J; bases not matched to a gene: 7. Germline loops: CDR1 SNHLY, CDR2 FYNNEI. The CDR3 sequence is 14 residues long. CDR3 in DNA: TGTGCCAGCATGGAGGGACAGTTAAATCAGCCCCAGCATTTT. It specifies CASMEGQLNQPQHF.

The chain recombines TRBV11-2 with TRBJ2-1; 7 bases match TRBD2. V lost 3 bases, J lost 3 bases, and 5 bases stayed unmatched. The CDR3 is 15 residues long. Germline V gene lookup returns CDR1 SGHAT and CDR2 FQNNGV. The CDR3 nucleotides read TGTGCCAGCAGCTTCAGCGGGACGGGCTACAATGAGCAGTTCTTC. Translated, it gives CASSFSGTGYNEQFF.

The J gene is TRBJ2-3, the V gene TRBV5-1, with 9 bases aligning to TRBD1. The V and J ends lost 3 bases and 2 bases, in that order; junction bases with no gene match: 7. CDR1 and CDR2 from the germline V gene are SGHRS and YFSETQ. The CDR3 runs 16 residues. CDR3: CASSSSGTGTTDTQYF. In DNA, the CDR3 is TGCGCCAGCAGCTCGTCCGGGACAGGGACCACAGATACGCAGTATTTT.

This clone was counted once. This chain connects TRBV11-3 to TRBJ2-5, with TRBD2 as a possible D gene (5 bases). Germline V gene data show CDR1 as SGHNT and CDR2 as YENEEA. This CDR3 contains 14 residues. V was trimmed by 5 bases and J by 4 bases, leaving 14 bases between them. The CDR3 here is CASSPAAAGETQYF. CDR3 DNA sequence: TGTGCCAGCAGCCCCGCCGCGGCGGGAGAGACCCAGTACTTC. Based on the CDR3 plus reference TRBV11-3 and TRBJ2-5, the full variable domain is EAGVVQSPRYKIIEKKQPVAFWCNPISGHNTLYWYLQNLGQGPELLIRYENEEAVDDSQLPKDRFSAERLKGVDSTLKIQPAELGDSAVYLCASSPAAAGETQYFGPGTRLLVL.

J is TRBJ1-3 and V is TRBV25-1; D uncertain. Looked up from germline, CDR1 is MGHDK and CDR2 is SYGVNS. V lost 8 bases, J lost 4 bases, and 12 bases lay in between. The CDR3 contains 13 residues. Written as DNA, the CDR3 is TGTGCCAGCCTATCATTATACGGAAACACCATATATTTT. It specifies CASLSLYGNTIYF.

This chain links TRBV27 with TRBJ1-2; a weak D match, TRBD1 (6 bases). Germline loops: CDR1 MNHEY, CDR2 SMNVEV (reference sequence). The germline V and J ends were trimmed by 5 bases and 6 bases, with 22 bases remaining between them. The CDR3 length is 16 residues. The CDR3 DNA sequence: TGTGCCAGCAGTCCCTGGTCCGGGCAGGGGCGAGATGGCTACACCTTC. Its protein product is CASSPWSGQGRDGYTF.

The rearrangement joins TRBV6-6 to TRBJ1-4; 7 bases line up with TRBD1. V lost 7 bases to trimming and J lost 4 bases; unmatched junction nucleotides: 6. The germline CDR1 and CDR2 sequences are MNHNY and SVGAGI (reference sequence). This CDR3 region has 14 residues. The CDR3 nucleotides are TGTGCCAGCAACGGCAGGGGGTTTAATGAAAAACTGTTTTTT. Amino acids: CASNGRGFNEKLFF.

The rearrangement links TRBV5-1 to TRBJ1-6, with 7 bases aligning to TRBD1. With 0 bases clipped from V and 3 bases from J, the junction kept 0 bases outside the gene matches. The CDR3 loop spans 15 amino acids. Germline V gene lookup returns CDR1 SGHRS and CDR2 YFSETQ. The CDR3 DNA reads as TGCGCCAGCAGCTTGGGACAGGGCTATAATTCACCCCTCCACTTT. This translates into CASSLGQGYNSPLHF.

The chain carries TRBV18 and TRBJ1-1; 9 positions agree with TRBD1. The CDR3 has 16 residues. Per germline, CDR1 KGHSH and CDR2 LQKENI. With V trimmed by 2 bases and J by 0 bases, 4 bases remained unmatched. This CDR3 is CASSPVGTGLNTEAFF. CDR3 DNA sequence: TGTGCCAGCTCACCAGTCGGGACAGGGCTGAACACTGAAGCTTTCTTT.

In this sample, this clone turned up once. The chain recombines TRBV5-1 with TRBJ2-2; D may be TRBD2 (6 bases). V was shortened by 2 bases and J by 2 bases, with 13 bases between the two germline ends. The CDR3 consists of 16 residues. Germline values: CDR1 SGHRS, CDR2 YFSETQ. The DNA of the CDR3 is TGCGCCAGCAGCTTACTCAGCGGGTCAAACACCGGGGAGCTGTTTTTT. As protein: CASSLLSGSNTGELFF.

The genes are TRBV5-1 and TRBJ1-2; weak D call: TRBD1 (5 bases). This CDR3 has 15 amino acids. V was clipped by 3 bases and J by 4 bases, with 16 bases between them. CDR1 and CDR2 (germline): SGHRS, YFSETQ. CDR3: CASSSNRIGAYGYTF. The DNA of the CDR3 is TGCGCCAGCAGCTCAAACAGGATTGGTGCCTATGGCTACACCTTC.

This chain joins TRBV5-1 and TRBJ2-2; 11 bases are a match to TRBD2. In germline, CDR1 is SGHRS, CDR2 YFSETQ. The trim removed 9 bases at V and 4 bases at J, leaving 26 bases unmatched. The CDR3 extends over 21 amino acids. CDR3 sequence reads: CATLSGGVSSSGGAGTGELFF. The CDR3 region has the DNA TGCGCCACCCTAAGCGGGGGCGTTTCGAGTAGCGGGGGGGCCGGCACCGGGGAGCTGTTTTTT.

The chain carries TRBV7-9 and TRBJ1-1; 9 nucleotides match TRBD1. This CDR3 comprises 16 residues. The J segment lost 5 bases and the V segment lost 4 bases, leaving 11 bases of the junction unmatched. CDR1 and CDR2 (germline): SEHNR, FQNEAQ (reference sequence). The CDR3 DNA is TGTGCCAGCAGCTCAATCAATACAGGGGGCAAGACTGAAGCTTTCTTT. Amino acid sequence: CASSSINTGGKTEAFF.

The rearrangement joins TRBV11-1 to TRBJ2-7; D call uncertain. CDR3 size: 15 residues. With 5 bases removed from V and 5 bases from J, the gap between germline ends came to 19 bases. Germline assignment: CDR1 SGHAT and CDR2 FQDESV (reference sequence). CDR3 loop: CASSPGGGMWNEQYF. DNA of the CDR3: TGTGCCAGCAGCCCAGGTGGTGGTATGTGGAACGAGCAGTACTTC.

This chain uses TRBV7-9 with TRBJ2-3, with 11 nucleotides matching TRBD2. The trim removed 6 bases at V and 7 bases at J, leaving 9 bases unmatched. Germline loops: CDR1 SEHNR, CDR2 FQNEAQ (reference sequence). The CDR3 length is 15 residues. The DNA of the CDR3 is TGTGCCAGCAGGTCACTAGCGGGGGTGACCCATACGCAGTATTTT. This sequence encodes CASRSLAGVTHTQYF.

The CDR3 loop reads CSVEAPSTDTQYF. CDR3 sequence (DNA): TGCAGCGTGGAGGCCCCTAGCACAGATACGCAGTATTTT. This chain uses TRBV29-1 with TRBJ2-3; tentative D call: TRBD2 (5 bases). Between the trimmed V and J ends, which lost 6 bases and 0 bases, there was a span of 10 bases. From germline, CDR1 is SQVTM and CDR2 ANQGSEA. The CDR3 has 13 residues.

The V call is TRBV19, the J call TRBJ1-6, with TRBD1 as a possible D gene (6 bases). CDR1 is LNHDA, CDR2 SQIVND, per germline (reference sequence). Between the trimmed V and J ends, which lost 6 bases and 10 bases, there was a span of 10 bases. CDR3 size: 12 residues. The CDR3 DNA sequence: TGTGCCAGTAGCAGGGGCGAATCACCCCTCCACTTT. It yields the protein CASSRGESPLHF.

V and J are TRBV5-4 and TRBJ2-3; 9 bases map to TRBD2. V lost 6 bases, J lost 2 bases, and 10 bases stayed unmatched. Germline-derived CDR1 and CDR2 are SGHNT and YYREEE (reference sequence). The CDR3 length is 16 residues. The CDR3 DNA is TGTGCCAGCACCCGGGGCGGGGGGGGTACCACAGATACGCAGTATTTT. Translation: CASTRGGGGTTDTQYF.

The chain is built from TRBV5-5 and TRBJ2-7; D uncertain. Per germline, CDR1 SGHKS and CDR2 YYEKEE (reference sequence). The ends were cut back, 5 bases at V and 2 bases at J, with 8 bases in the middle. CDR3 size: 12 residues. The CDR3 loop is CASSSNPYEQYF. DNA for the CDR3: TGTGCCAGCAGTTCTAATCCCTACGAGCAGTACTTC.

This chain connects TRBV7-3 to TRBJ1-1; no reliable D call. The germline gives CDR1 SGHTA, CDR2 FQGTGA. The CDR3 is 15 residues long. The germline V and J ends were trimmed by 1 base and 5 bases, with 14 bases remaining between them. The CDR3: CASSLREGAGTEAFF. The CDR3 coding sequence is TGTGCCAGCAGCTTAAGAGAGGGTGCGGGAACTGAAGCTTTCTTT.

This clone was seen only once. The chain uses TRBV6-5 and TRBJ2-1, with TRBD1 matching over 8 bases. This CDR3 has 15 residues. The germline V gene has CDR1 MNHEY and CDR2 SVGAGI. Trimming cost V 5 bases and J 4 bases; bases outside gene matches: 7. CDR3 nucleotides: TGTGCCAGCAGTCCTCGACAGGGGACGTACAATGAGCAGTTCTTC. Protein product: CASSPRQGTYNEQFF.